Listed below are T cell receptor beta chains from one sample, sequenced in a study of shared clonotypes between healthy human individuals. Clones were sequenced by immunoSEQ multiplex PCR, and TCRdb holds only the in-frame ones, with some missing. The sample carries some 2.4 million clones, over 85% recorded once. Sequenced input: naive CD4+ T cells from PBMCs. The receptor set was obtained from a man aged 18-30 years in good health. Some clones in this sample may be carry-over from other donors' samples. Each CDR3 is given with its conserved first and last residue. Each record gives: V gene, CDR3 protein.

TRBV5-5,CASSLAGDTPYGYTF
TRBV6-6,CASSYSRGTNTEAFF
TRBV4-2,CASSPWGRAYEQYF
TRBV25-1,CASSGSTEAFF
TRBV28,CATLIQGTGELFF
TRBV2,CASSEGLAGVSETQYF
TRBV7-3,CASSSYPGDSYEQYF
TRBV15,CATSRDTGSYNEQFF
TRBV29-1,CTVMGNRYGYTF
TRBV27,CASSPRQVRETQYF
TRBV5-4,CASSPPGRTYEQYF
TRBV6-1,CASSESRRGQETQYF
TRBV2,CASSGTPSGYTF
TRBV27,CASSLVTGSSYNEQFF
TRBV27,CASSSGLAGGSRGEQYF
TRBV2,CASAKESEQYF
TRBV5-6,CASSAGFKGRVDGYTF
TRBV6-6,CASFSRARGEQYF
TRBV9,CASSVSPAFDEKLFF
TRBV7-9,CASSLDSSYNEQFF
TRBV19,CASSSETGHEQFF
TRBV21-1,CASDLVRGQFF
TRBV9,CASSVEPSSYNEQFF
TRBV28,CASSPHSGGSKNIQYF
TRBV7-2,CASSARQGIASGANVLTF
TRBV4-3,CASSLTSGRAVQFF
TRBV5-1,CASSRESSGANVLTF
TRBV30,CAWSDRLNTEAFF
TRBV15,CATSRVTILRTTDYGYTF
TRBV6-5,CASRSGQGLTEAFF
TRBV25-1,CASSESTSSTDTQYF
TRBV7-3,CASSLIGGQDLYF
TRBV6-6,CASSYSIDTEAFF
TRBV5-1,CASSLARTSGQETQYF
TRBV2,CASSEPRYNEQFF
TRBV27,CASRDRGGTDTQYF
TRBV7-9,CASRPGTLNTEAFF
TRBV5-1,CASRGSGTYNEQFF
TRBV18,CASSPGAGRTYEQYF
TRBV6-5,CASSRRGTEAFF
TRBV11-2,CASSFGGTGTSVQETQYF
TRBV6-5,CASRGGGTYEQYF
TRBV6-6,CASSYGQLYNEQFF
TRBV18,CASSPRAANYEQYF
TRBV5-1,CASSPSGGRYNEQFF
TRBV2,CASNLDRTIYEQYF
TRBV28,CASSPADEAFF
TRBV10-3,CAIRSGGDTQYF
TRBV6-1,CASSPTGTFYGYTF
TRBV28,CASTVQGQRRQPQHF
TRBV5-8,CASSLTGHSYNEQFF
TRBV6-1,CASSERGGSDYGYTF
TRBV5-1,CASSLGQRGQVGQYF
TRBV9,CASSGTGTSQVDEQFF
TRBV6-6,CASSFAGNTEAFF